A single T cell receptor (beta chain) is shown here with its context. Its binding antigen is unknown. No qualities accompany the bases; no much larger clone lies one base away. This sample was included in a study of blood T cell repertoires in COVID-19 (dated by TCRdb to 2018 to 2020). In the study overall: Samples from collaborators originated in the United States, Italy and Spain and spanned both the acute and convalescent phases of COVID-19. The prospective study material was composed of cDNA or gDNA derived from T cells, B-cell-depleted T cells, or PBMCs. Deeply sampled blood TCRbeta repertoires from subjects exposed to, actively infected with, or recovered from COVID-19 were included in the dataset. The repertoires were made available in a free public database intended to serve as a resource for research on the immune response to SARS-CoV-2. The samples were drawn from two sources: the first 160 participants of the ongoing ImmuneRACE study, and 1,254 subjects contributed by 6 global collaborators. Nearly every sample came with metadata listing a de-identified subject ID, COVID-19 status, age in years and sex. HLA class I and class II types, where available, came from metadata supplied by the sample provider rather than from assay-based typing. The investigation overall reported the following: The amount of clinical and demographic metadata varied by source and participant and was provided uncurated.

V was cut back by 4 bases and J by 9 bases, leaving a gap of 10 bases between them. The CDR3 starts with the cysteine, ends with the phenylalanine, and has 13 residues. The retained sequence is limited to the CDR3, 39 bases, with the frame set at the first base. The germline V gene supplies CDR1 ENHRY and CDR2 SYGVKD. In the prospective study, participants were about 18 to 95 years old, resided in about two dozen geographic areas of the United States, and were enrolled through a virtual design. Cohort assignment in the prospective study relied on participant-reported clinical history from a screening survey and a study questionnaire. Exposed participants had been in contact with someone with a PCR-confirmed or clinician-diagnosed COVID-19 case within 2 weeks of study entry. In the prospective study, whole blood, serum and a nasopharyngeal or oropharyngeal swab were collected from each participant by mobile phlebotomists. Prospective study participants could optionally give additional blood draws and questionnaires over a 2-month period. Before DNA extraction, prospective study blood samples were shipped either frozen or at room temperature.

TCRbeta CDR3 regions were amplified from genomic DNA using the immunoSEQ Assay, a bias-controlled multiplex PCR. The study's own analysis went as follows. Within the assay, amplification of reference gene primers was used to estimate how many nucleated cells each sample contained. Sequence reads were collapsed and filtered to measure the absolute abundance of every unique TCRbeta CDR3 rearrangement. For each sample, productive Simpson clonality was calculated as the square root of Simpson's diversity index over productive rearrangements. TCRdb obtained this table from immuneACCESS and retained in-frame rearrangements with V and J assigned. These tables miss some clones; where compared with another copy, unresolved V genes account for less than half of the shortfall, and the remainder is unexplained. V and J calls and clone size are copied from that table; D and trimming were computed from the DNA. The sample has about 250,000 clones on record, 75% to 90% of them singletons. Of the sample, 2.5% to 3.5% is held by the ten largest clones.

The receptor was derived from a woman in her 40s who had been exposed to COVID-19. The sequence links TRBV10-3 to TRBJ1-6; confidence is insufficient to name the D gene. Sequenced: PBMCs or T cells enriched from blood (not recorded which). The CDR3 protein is CAISGSGISPLHF. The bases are TGTGCCATCAGTGGATCGGGGATTTCACCCCTCCACTTT.